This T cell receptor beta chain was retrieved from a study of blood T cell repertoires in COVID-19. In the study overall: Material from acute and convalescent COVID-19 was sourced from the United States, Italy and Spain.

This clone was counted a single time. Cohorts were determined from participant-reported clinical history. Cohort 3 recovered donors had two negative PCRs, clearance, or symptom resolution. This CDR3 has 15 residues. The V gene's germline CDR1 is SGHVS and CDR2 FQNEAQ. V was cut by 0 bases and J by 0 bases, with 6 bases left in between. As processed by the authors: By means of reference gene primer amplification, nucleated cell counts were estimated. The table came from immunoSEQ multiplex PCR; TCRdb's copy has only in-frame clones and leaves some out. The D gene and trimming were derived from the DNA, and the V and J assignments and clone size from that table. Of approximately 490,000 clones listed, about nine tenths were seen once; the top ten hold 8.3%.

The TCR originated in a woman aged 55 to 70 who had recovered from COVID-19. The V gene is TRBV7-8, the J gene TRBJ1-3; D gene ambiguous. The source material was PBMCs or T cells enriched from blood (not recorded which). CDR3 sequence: CASSLATGSGNTIYF. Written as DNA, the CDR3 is TGTGCCAGCAGCTTAGCCACGGGCTCTGGAAACACCATATATTTT. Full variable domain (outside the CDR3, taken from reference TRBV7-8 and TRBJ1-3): GAGVSQSPRYKVAKRGQDVALRCDPISGHVSLFWYQQALGQGPEFLTYFQNEAQLDKSGLPSDRFFAERPEGSVSTLKIQRTQQEDSAVYLCASSLATGSGNTIYFGEGSWLTVV.